This T cell receptor (beta chain) was found in a study of blood T cell repertoires in COVID-19. The overall study: Researchers got acute and convalescent COVID-19 samples from the United States, Italy and Spain.

The ends lost 6 bases at V and 2 bases at J; junction bases unmatched: 8. The CDR3 totals 15 residues. Germline V gene lookup returns CDR1 MNHEY and CDR2 SVGAGI. Per the study methods: Amplification of reference gene primers was used by the study to estimate nucleated cell counts. Using immunoSEQ multiplex PCR, the repertoire was profiled, and TCRdb retains in-frame clones only, with some absent. V, J and clone size are taken as reported in that table, and D and trimming were inferred from the DNA itself. Seen here are a few hundred thousand clones, nearly 90% observed once, and the top ten hold roughly 2.9%. Cohort allocation depended upon clinical history that participants reported. Participants in the exposed group had met a COVID-19 case in the 2 weeks before joining the study.

The clonotype originates from a woman aged 50 to 60 who had been exposed to COVID-19. The V gene is TRBV6-5, the J gene TRBJ1-2; TRBD1 aligns across 8 bases. The specimen sequenced was PBMCs or T cells enriched from blood (not recorded which). The CDR3 nucleotides read TGTGCCAGCAGGACGGACAGGGAACGCAACTATGGCTACACCTTC. Protein: CASRTDRERNYGYTF.